A selection of T cell receptor beta chains follows, all from one sample in a study of cytomegalovirus exposure and HLA in healthy donors. Assay used: immunoSEQ multiplex PCR; TCRdb lists only in-frame clones, some missing. The ten most abundant clones cover roughly 13% of a sample with some 80,000 clones. Material: PBMCs. The receptors shown here come from a man aged 45-65 years in good health and CMV-seropositive. The CDR3 runs from the conserved cysteine through the conserved F or W. A D gene is named only where the DNA matches it firmly.

v_call,d_call,cdr3_length,j_call,cdr3_aa,cdr3_nt
TRBV28,TRBD1,15,TRBJ1-2,CASSRAGTGSPGYTF,TGTGCCAGCAGTCGAGCCGGGACAGGGAGTCCTGGCTACACCTTC
TRBV28,TRBD1,14,TRBJ1-2,CASRQTGGEGGYTF,TGTGCCAGCAGACAGACAGGGGGGGAAGGTGGCTACACCTTC
TRBV7-9,TRBD1,15,TRBJ2-1,CASSFSDRGHNEQFF,TGTGCCAGCAGCTTTTCGGACAGGGGACACAATGAGCAGTTCTTC
TRBV5-4,.,14,TRBJ2-5,CASSRASTGETQYF,TGTGCCAGCAGCCGGGCCTCGACGGGGGAGACCCAGTACTTC
TRBV5-1,.,13,TRBJ1-2,CASSLDTGNGYTF,TGCGCCAGCAGCCTGGACACAGGGAACGGCTACACCTTC
TRBV25-1,.,13,TRBJ1-1,CASSQVGRPEAFF,TGTGCCAGCAGCCAAGTGGGGAGGCCTGAAGCTTTCTTT
TRBV6-6,TRBD1,15,TRBJ2-7,CASSAPTGGPYEQYF,TGTGCCAGCAGTGCCCCGACAGGGGGGCCCTACGAGCAGTACTTC
TRBV7-2,TRBD2,18,TRBJ2-2,CASSFPTGGGANTGELFF,TGTGCCAGCAGCTTCCCCACGGGCGGGGGGGCCAACACCGGGGAGCTGTTTTTT
TRBV29-1,.,11,TRBJ2-3,CSSRGADTQYF,TGCAGCTCAAGGGGTGCGGATACGCAGTATTTT
TRBV6-5,.,14,TRBJ1-2,CASGGQFHSRGYTF,TGTGCCAGCGGAGGACAGTTCCACTCACGTGGCTACACCTTC
TRBV19,TRBD1,15,TRBJ2-4,CASSSWTGRKNIQYF,TGTGCCAGTAGTAGCTGGACAGGACGAAAAAACATTCAGTACTTC
TRBV15,TRBD1,15,TRBJ2-7,CATSLRQGARYEQYF,TGTGCCACCAGCCTGCGACAGGGGGCTCGGTACGAGCAGTACTTC
TRBV5-1,.,15,TRBJ2-1,CASSSLGAGINEQFF,TGCGCCAGCAGCTCCCTCGGCGCGGGGATCAATGAGCAGTTCTTC
TRBV18,TRBD2,18,TRBJ2-5,CASSLQGTSGRLQETQYF,TGTGCCAGCTCACTTCAGGGAACTAGCGGGAGGCTACAAGAGACCCAGTACTTC
TRBV6-5,.,12,TRBJ2-5,CASRRYQETQYF,TGTGCCAGCAGGAGGTACCAAGAGACCCAGTACTTC
TRBV10-3,.,14,TRBJ1-2,CAISGTVFNYGYTF,TGTGCCATCAGTGGGACAGTCTTTAACTATGGCTACACCTTC
TRBV5-5,.,14,TRBJ2-1,CASSLPGVQNEQFF,TGTGCCAGCAGCTTGCCCGGGGTTCAAAATGAGCAGTTCTTC
TRBV6-5,TRBD1,14,TRBJ2-7,CATRRQGDAYEQYF,TGTGCCACCCGAAGACAGGGGGATGCCTACGAGCAGTACTTC
TRBV6-6,.,14,TRBJ2-5,CASSYSTGKETQYF,TGTGCCAGCAGTTACTCAACAGGGAAAGAGACCCAGTACTTC
TRBV9,.,10,TRBJ1-1,CASGGTEAFF,TGTGCCAGTGGAGGGACTGAAGCTTTCTTT
TRBV27,TRBD1,13,TRBJ2-7,CASSPGQGSEQYF,TGTGCCAGCAGTCCGGGACAGGGGAGCGAGCAGTACTTC
TRBV29-1,.,12,TRBJ1-1,CSVGWGDTEAFF,TGCAGCGTTGGGTGGGGGGACACTGAAGCTTTCTTT
TRBV6-5,.,16,TRBJ2-7,CASSYKGGSPTYEQYF,TGTGCCAGCAGTTATAAAGGAGGGAGTCCCACTTACGAGCAGTACTTC
TRBV10-2,TRBD1,16,TRBJ1-1,CASRRQGKLANTEAFF,TGCGCCAGCAGGAGACAGGGGAAGTTGGCGAACACTGAAGCTTTCTTT
TRBV2,.,13,TRBJ1-2,CASSEGPSGGYTF,TGTGCCAGCAGTGAAGGGCCCTCAGGAGGCTACACCTTC
TRBV4-1,.,16,TRBJ1-1,CASSQDRGALNTEAFF,TGCGCCAGCAGCCAAGATCGTGGGGCCTTGAACACTGAAGCTTTCTTT
TRBV27,.,14,TRBJ2-3,CASKRAGVGDTQYF,TGTGCCAGCAAAAGGGCAGGGGTTGGCGATACGCAGTATTTT
TRBV6-4,TRBD1,15,TRBJ2-2,CASSEQGANTGELFF,TGTGCCAGCAGTGAACAGGGGGCGAACACCGGGGAGCTGTTTTTT
TRBV5-1,TRBD1,17,TRBJ2-3,CASSYATGQGARDTQYF,TGCGCCAGCAGCTACGCTACGGGACAGGGGGCGCGTGATACGCAGTATTTT
TRBV2,TRBD1,14,TRBJ1-1,CASSWTGGNTEAFF,TGTGCCAGCAGTTGGACAGGGGGGAACACTGAAGCTTTCTTT
TRBV14,TRBD1,14,TRBJ1-2,CASRRDRASYGYTF,TGTGCCAGCAGACGAGACAGGGCCTCCTATGGCTACACCTTC
TRBV19,TRBD1,13,TRBJ1-2,CASSPTGMNGYTF,TGTGCCAGTAGTCCGACAGGGATGAATGGCTACACCTTC
TRBV6-1,.,15,TRBJ2-7,CASSPGVPGTYEQYF,TGTGCCAGCAGTCCTGGTGTACCGGGGACCTACGAGCAGTACTTC
TRBV5-1,TRBD1,18,TRBJ2-6,CASSSGTGDPPGANVLTF,TGCGCCAGCAGCTCCGGGACAGGAGACCCTCCTGGGGCCAACGTCCTGACTTTC
TRBV7-2,.,13,TRBJ1-2,CASSLGAPYGYTF,TGTGCCAGCAGCTTGGGGGCCCCTTATGGCTACACCTTC
TRBV12-5,.,13,TRBJ1-2,CASGLDSFYGYTF,TGTGCTAGTGGTTTGGACAGCTTCTATGGCTACACCTTC
TRBV19,TRBD1,16,TRBJ2-3,CASSPKGALGSDTQYF,TGTGCCAGTAGTCCCAAGGGGGCCCTTGGTTCTGATACGCAGTATTTT
TRBV5-1,TRBD1,14,TRBJ1-1,CASSLQGVETEAFF,TGCGCCAGCAGCTTACAGGGGGTAGAGACTGAAGCTTTCTTT
TRBV7-9,.,15,TRBJ1-6,CASRGGGLTNSPLHF,TGTGCCAGCAGGGGAGGGGGACTCACAAATTCACCCCTCCACTTT
TRBV5-1,TRBD1,15,TRBJ1-2,CASSLGDRQLYGYTF,TGCGCCAGCAGCTTGGGGGACAGGCAACTCTATGGCTACACCTTC
TRBV9,.,13,TRBJ1-1,CASSAGSVTEAFF,TGTGCCAGCAGCGCCGGTTCGGTAACTGAAGCTTTCTTT
TRBV18,.,16,TRBJ1-2,CASSPRRAPEDYGYTF,TGTGCCAGCTCACCAAGGCGGGCCCCGGAGGATTATGGCTACACCTTC
TRBV10-3,.,15,TRBJ2-2,CAISDRGALTGELFF,TGTGCCATCAGTGATCGGGGGGCGCTCACCGGGGAGCTGTTTTTT
TRBV30,TRBD1,16,TRBJ2-5,CAWKPRQGGIGETQYF,TGTGCCTGGAAACCTAGACAGGGTGGGATCGGCGAGACCCAGTACTTC
TRBV5-4,TRBD2,15,TRBJ2-5,CASSFPTGGAETQYF,TGTGCCAGCAGCTTTCCGACGGGAGGTGCGGAGACCCAGTACTTC
TRBV29-1,TRBD1,14,TRBJ1-1,CSVARQGVNTEAFF,TGCAGCGTTGCCCGACAGGGGGTAAACACTGAAGCTTTCTTT
TRBV5-8,.,14,TRBJ1-2,CASSLFTLNKGYTF,TGTGCCAGCAGCTTATTTACACTAAACAAGGGCTACACCTTC
TRBV27,TRBD1,13,TRBJ1-2,CASSNRGQDGYTF,TGTGCCAGCAGTAACAGGGGGCAGGATGGCTACACCTTC
TRBV6-5,.,14,TRBJ1-2,CASSYRGSNYGYTF,TGTGCCAGCAGTTATAGGGGGTCCAACTATGGCTACACCTTC